Listed below are T cell receptor beta chains from one sample, sequenced in a study of blood T cell repertoires in COVID-19. Clones were sequenced by immunoSEQ multiplex PCR, and TCRdb holds only the in-frame ones, with some missing. The data contain hundreds of thousands of clones, approximately 78% of them singletons. The material sequenced was PBMCs or T cells enriched from blood (not recorded which). These TCRs come from a man aged 40-50 years who had been exposed to COVID-19. Both conserved end residues are part of each CDR3. A D gene is named only where the DNA matches it firmly. Clone size appears in some rows only: once, few, many, or a class for an expanded clone.

TRBJ2-7 | TRBV12-5 | TRBD1 | . | CASGLSQGAYEQYF | TGTGCTAGTGGTTTGTCACAGGGGGCGTACGAGCAGTACTTC
TRBJ2-7 | TRBV10-1 | TRBD1 | . | CASSSSGTGVYEQYF | TGCGCCAGCAGTTCGTCCGGGACAGGGGTCTACGAGCAGTACTTC
TRBJ1-5 | TRBV5-5 | TRBD1 | . | CASSSFRGDQPQHF | TGTGCCAGCAGCTCTTTCAGGGGGGATCAGCCCCAGCATTTT
TRBJ1-2 | TRBV12-3/TRBV12-4 | . | . | CASSEQGYYGYTF | TGTGCCAGCAGTGAACAGGGATACTATGGCTACACCTTC
TRBJ2-1 | TRBV3-1/TRBV3-2 | . | . | CASSQRPTYHNNEQFF | TGTGCCAGCAGCCAGCGTCCGACATACCACAACAATGAGCAGTTCTTC
TRBJ2-1 | TRBV6-5 | TRBD1 | . | CASSYLQGTYNEQFF | TGTGCCAGCAGTTACCTACAGGGGACCTACAATGAGCAGTTCTTC
TRBJ2-1 | TRBV13 | TRBD2 | . | CASSLLGLAPNEQFF | TGTGCCAGCAGCTTACTTGGACTAGCGCCCAATGAGCAGTTCTTC
TRBJ1-6 | TRBV9 | . | . | CASSVVGTSNSPLHF | TGTGCCAGCAGCGTAGTGGGCACTTCTAATTCACCCCTCCACTTT
TRBJ1-5 | TRBV4-2 | TRBD1 | . | CASSQVDREQQPQHF | TGTGCCAGCAGCCAAGTGGACAGGGAGCAGCAGCCCCAGCATTTT
TRBJ2-1 | TRBV15 | . | . | CATRTSSYNEQFF | TGTGCCACCAGGACTAGCTCCTACAATGAGCAGTTCTTC
TRBJ2-1 | TRBV10-2 | TRBD2 | . | CASSEFAGTSNEQFF | TGCGCCAGCAGTGAGTTCGCCGGGACTAGCAATGAGCAGTTCTTC
TRBJ2-6 | TRBV10-3 | TRBD1 | . | CAALGQGAPSGANVLTF | TGTGCCGCACTGGGACAGGGGGCGCCCTCTGGGGCCAACGTCCTGACTTTC
TRBJ1-5 | TRBV18 | TRBD1 | . | CASSSGTGFSNQPQHF | TGTGCCAGCTCGTCCGGGACAGGGTTTAGCAATCAGCCCCAGCATTTT
TRBJ2-5 | TRBV5-1 | . | . | CASSERAGRGETQYF | TGCGCCAGCAGCGAACGAGCGGGTCGGGGAGAGACCCAGTACTTC
TRBJ2-5 | TRBV27 | TRBD1 | . | CASSLLGQGEETQYF | TGTGCCAGCAGTTTATTGGGACAGGGTGAAGAGACCCAGTACTTC
TRBJ2-5 | TRBV5-1 | TRBD1 | once | CASSGQGQQETQYF | TGCGCCAGCAGCGGACAGGGACAGCAAGAGACCCAGTACTTC